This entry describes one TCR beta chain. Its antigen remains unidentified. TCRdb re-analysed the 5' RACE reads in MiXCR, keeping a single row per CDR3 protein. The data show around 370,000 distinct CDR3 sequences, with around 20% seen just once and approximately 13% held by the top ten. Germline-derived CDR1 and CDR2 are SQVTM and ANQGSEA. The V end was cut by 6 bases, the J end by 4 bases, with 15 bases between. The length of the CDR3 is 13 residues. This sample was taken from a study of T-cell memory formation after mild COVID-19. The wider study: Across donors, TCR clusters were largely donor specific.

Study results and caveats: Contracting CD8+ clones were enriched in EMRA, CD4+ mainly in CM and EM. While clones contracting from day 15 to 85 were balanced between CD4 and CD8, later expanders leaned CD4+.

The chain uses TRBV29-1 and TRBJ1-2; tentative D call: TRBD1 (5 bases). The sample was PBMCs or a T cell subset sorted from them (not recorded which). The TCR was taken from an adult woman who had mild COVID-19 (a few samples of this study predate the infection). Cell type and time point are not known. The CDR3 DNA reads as TGCAGCGTCTCGGGACCCTGGAGCTATGGCTACACCTTC. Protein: CSVSGPWSYGYTF.